This is a list of T cell receptor beta chains from one sample in a study of prognosis after radiotherapy for stage I lung cancer. TCRdb re-called the multiplex PCR reads with MiXCR, one entry per CDR3 protein. The data show tens of thousands of distinct CDR3 sequences, around 22% seen once. This specimen was PBMCs, taken before or after stereotactic body radiation therapy (not recorded which). The receptors stem from a donor aged 50 or older with non-small cell lung cancer. Each CDR3 is given with its conserved first and last residue. The order of the fields is D gene, clone size, J gene, V gene, CDR3 length, CDR3 protein, CDR3 DNA. The D gene is left open where the match is weak. Only part of the rows carry a size: once, few, many, or a class if the clone is expanded.

d_gene: NA; abundance: many; j_gene: TRBJ2-2; v_gene: TRBV28; len: 13; CDR3aa: CATANPNTGELFF; CDR3nt: TGTGCCACCGCTAATCCGAACACCGGGGAGCTGTTTTTT
d_gene: TRBD1; abundance: many; j_gene: TRBJ1-2; v_gene: TRBV6-1; len: 11; CDR3aa: CASTGQDGYTF; CDR3nt: TGTGCCAGCACGGGACAGGATGGCTACACCTTC
d_gene: NA; abundance: many; j_gene: TRBJ1-3; v_gene: TRBV11-2; len: 15; CDR3aa: CASSLVLYSGNTIYF; CDR3nt: TGTGCCAGCAGCTTAGTACTTTACTCTGGAAACACCATATATTTT
d_gene: TRBD1; abundance: NA; j_gene: TRBJ1-5; v_gene: TRBV6-1; len: 18; CDR3aa: CASSHNRGGTWSNQPQHF; CDR3nt: TGTGCCAGCAGTCATAACAGGGGGGGGACGTGGAGCAATCAGCCCCAGCATTTT
d_gene: TRBD1; abundance: many; j_gene: TRBJ1-2; v_gene: TRBV10-2; len: 13; CDR3aa: CASSEDRGGGYTF; CDR3nt: TGCGCCAGCAGTGAAGACAGGGGTGGAGGCTACACCTTC
d_gene: TRBD1; abundance: many; j_gene: TRBJ2-3; v_gene: TRBV9; len: 15; CDR3aa: CASSASRDRGLTQYF; CDR3nt: TGTGCCAGCAGCGCCTCCCGGGACAGGGGGCTAACGCAGTATTTT
d_gene: TRBD1; abundance: NA; j_gene: TRBJ2-7; v_gene: TRBV5-1; len: 18; CDR3aa: CASSNWDRDYPGGYEQYF; CDR3nt: TGCGCCAGCAGCAACTGGGACAGGGACTACCCAGGGGGCTACGAGCAGTACTTC
d_gene: NA; abundance: many; j_gene: TRBJ1-5; v_gene: TRBV7-8; len: 16; CDR3aa: CASSLVRGASNQPQHF; CDR3nt: TGTGCCAGCAGCTTAGTACGGGGGGCGAGCAATCAGCCCCAGCATTTT
d_gene: NA; abundance: many; j_gene: TRBJ1-1; v_gene: TRBV9; len: 16; CDR3aa: CASSVGSDGRSLEAFF; CDR3nt: TGTGCCAGCAGCGTAGGATCTGATGGGAGAAGCCTTGAAGCTTTCTTT
d_gene: NA; abundance: many; j_gene: TRBJ1-2; v_gene: TRBV7-8; len: 14; CDR3aa: CASSQQGMDYGYTF; CDR3nt: TGTGCCAGCAGCCAACAGGGCATGGACTATGGCTACACCTTC
d_gene: TRBD1; abundance: many; j_gene: TRBJ1-1; v_gene: TRBV7-9; len: 14; CDR3aa: CASSLASGGGEAFF; CDR3nt: TGTGCCAGCAGCTTAGCATCAGGGGGCGGTGAAGCTTTCTTT
d_gene: NA; abundance: many; j_gene: TRBJ2-2; v_gene: TRBV6-4; len: 13; CDR3aa: CASSDTESGELFF; CDR3nt: TGTGCCAGCAGTGACACGGAGAGCGGGGAGCTGTTTTTT
d_gene: TRBD1; abundance: many; j_gene: TRBJ2-5; v_gene: TRBV11-2; len: 16; CDR3aa: CASSLGQGPGEETQYF; CDR3nt: TGTGCCAGCAGCTTAGGACAGGGGCCCGGTGAAGAGACCCAGTACTTC
d_gene: NA; abundance: many; j_gene: TRBJ2-1; v_gene: TRBV19; len: 13; CDR3aa: CASSTGSWNEQFF; CDR3nt: TGTGCCAGTAGTACCGGGTCCTGGAATGAGCAGTTCTTC
d_gene: TRBD1; abundance: many; j_gene: TRBJ1-1; v_gene: TRBV25-1; len: 14; CDR3aa: CASSRQGRNTEAFF; CDR3nt: TGTGCCAGCAGCAGACAGGGGAGAAACACTGAAGCTTTCTTT
d_gene: NA; abundance: many; j_gene: TRBJ2-7; v_gene: TRBV6-1; len: 15; CDR3aa: CASSLGGSHLDEQYF; CDR3nt: TGTGCCAGCAGCCTTGGGGGGTCCCACCTCGACGAGCAGTACTTC
d_gene: NA; abundance: NA; j_gene: TRBJ2-1; v_gene: TRBV2; len: 12; CDR3aa: CASIAGLNEQFF; CDR3nt: TGTGCCAGCATAGCAGGGCTAAATGAGCAGTTCTTC
d_gene: NA; abundance: many; j_gene: TRBJ2-1; v_gene: TRBV19; len: 15; CDR3aa: CASSRGAAGANEQFF; CDR3nt: TGTGCCAGTAGTAGGGGGGCTGCCGGGGCCAATGAGCAGTTCTTC
d_gene: TRBD2; abundance: many; j_gene: TRBJ2-4; v_gene: TRBV28; len: 14; CDR3aa: CASRSGRAGNIQYF; CDR3nt: TGTGCCAGCAGGAGTGGGAGGGCCGGAAACATTCAGTACTTC
d_gene: TRBD2; abundance: NA; j_gene: TRBJ2-7; v_gene: TRBV28; len: 17; CDR3aa: CASSFPETSGATYEQYF; CDR3nt: TGTGCCAGCAGTTTCCCTGAGACTAGCGGGGCGACCTACGAGCAGTACTTC
d_gene: NA; abundance: many; j_gene: TRBJ2-2; v_gene: TRBV6-1; len: 12; CDR3aa: CASSDDSGELFF; CDR3nt: TGTGCCAGCAGTGATGATTCGGGGGAGCTGTTTTTT
d_gene: NA; abundance: many; j_gene: TRBJ1-2; v_gene: TRBV7-6; len: 13; CDR3aa: CASSFGQGRGYTF; CDR3nt: TGTGCCAGCAGCTTCGGCCAGGGACGGGGCTACACCTTC
d_gene: NA; abundance: NA; j_gene: TRBJ2-7; v_gene: TRBV12-3/TRBV12-4; len: 14; CDR3aa: CASSFGGYYYEQYF; CDR3nt: TGTGCCAGCAGCTTCGGAGGATACTACTACGAGCAGTACTTC
d_gene: TRBD1; abundance: many; j_gene: TRBJ2-2; v_gene: TRBV2; len: 14; CDR3aa: CASRNDRETGELFF; CDR3nt: TGTGCCAGCAGAAACGACAGGGAGACCGGGGAGCTGTTTTTT
d_gene: TRBD1; abundance: many; j_gene: TRBJ2-3; v_gene: TRBV2; len: 17; CDR3aa: CASSEALPGTGLDTQYF; CDR3nt: TGTGCCAGCAGTGAAGCGCTTCCCGGGACAGGGCTCGATACGCAGTATTTT
d_gene: TRBD1; abundance: many; j_gene: TRBJ1-2; v_gene: TRBV5-1; len: 14; CDR3aa: CASSLVQGAYGYTF; CDR3nt: TGCGCCAGCAGCTTGGTACAGGGGGCTTATGGCTACACCTTC